One and the same sample provided the 28 T cell receptor beta chains below, sequenced in a study of T-cell memory formation after mild COVID-19. Via MiXCR, TCRdb re-called the 5' RACE reads, giving one row per CDR3 protein. The sample has about 260,000 distinct CDR3 sequences, around 8% seen once; the top ten hold approximately 23%. What was sequenced was PBMCs or a T cell subset sorted from them (not recorded which). The receptors derive from a man aged 18-30 years who had mild COVID-19 (a few samples of this study predate the infection). Cell type and time point are not known.

The J gene is TRBJ1-1, the V gene TRBV5-6; D remains unclear. Trimming left V 0 bases short and J 8 bases short, with 11 bases between. Germline V gene lookup returns CDR1 SGHDT and CDR2 YYEEEE. The CDR3 covers 13 residues. CDR3 protein: CASSLVLAGEAFF. CDR3 sequence (DNA): TGTGCCAGCAGCTTGGTTCTGGCGGGCGAAGCTTTCTTT.

This rearrangement joins TRBV20-1 to TRBJ2-1; D is uncertain. Germline V lookup: CDR1 DFQATT, CDR2 SNEGSKA (reference sequence). The CDR3 consists of 16 residues. V lost 0 bases to trimming and J lost 0 bases, with 12 bases between them. DNA of the CDR3: TGCAGTGCTAGAGATCCGGGCGGCGGCTCCTACAATGAGCAGTTCTTC. It translates to CSARDPGGGSYNEQFF.

The CDR3 loop is CASRGQGRDTQYF. The CDR3, as DNA: TGTGCCAGCAGGGGACAGGGTCGAGATACGCAGTATTTT. V and J are TRBV12-3 or TRBV12-4 and TRBJ2-3; 9 bases line up with TRBD1. CDR3 size: 13 residues. Unmatched junction bases numbered 3, after V lost 6 bases and J lost 5 bases.

Only a few counts were recorded for this clonotype. This rearrangement joins TRBV12-3 or TRBV12-4 to TRBJ2-7; D not resolved. This CDR3 is 12 amino acids long. Trimming shortened V by 6 bases and J by 7 bases, and 13 bases separated the two germline ends. The CDR3 DNA follows: TGTGCCAGCAGCCCGACCCACTTTGAGCAGTACTTC. Protein: CASSPTHFEQYF.

This clonotype was picked up many times. The V and J genes are TRBV5-1 and TRBJ2-7; TRBD1 aligns across 8 bases. The CDR3 has 16 amino acids. V gave up 3 bases and J gave up 6 bases; unmatched junction bases: 14. Germline V gives CDR1 SGHRS, CDR2 YFSETQ. The CDR3 DNA reads as TGCGCCAGCAGCTATACCGGGACAGGTGTTGACAGCGAGCAGTACTTC. It yields the protein CASSYTGTGVDSEQYF.

This clonotype was counted ten times or more. The chain is built from TRBV7-3 and TRBJ2-5; D gene unclear. Trimming left V 2 bases short and J 3 bases short, with 7 bases between. From germline, CDR1 is SGHTA and CDR2 FQGTGA. The CDR3 totals 13 residues. The CDR3 DNA reads TGTGCCAGCAGCTTATGGGCGGAAGAGACCCAGTACTTC. Its protein product is CASSLWAEETQYF.

This clonotype was seen a few times. J is TRBJ2-7 and V is TRBV6-2 or TRBV6-3, with D possibly matching TRBD2 (6 bases). The germline CDR1 and CDR2 sequences are MNHEY and SVGEGT. This CDR3 is 13 amino acids long. V lost 8 bases to trimming and J lost 7 bases, with 18 bases between them. The CDR3 DNA follows: TGTGCCAGCCTCGGGCGGGGTTTGAGGGAGCAGTACTTC. Its translation: CASLGRGLREQYF.

This clonotype has more than one count but fewer than ten. This chain links TRBV5-1 with TRBJ2-1; 8 nucleotides line up with TRBD2. V gave up 4 bases and J gave up 2 bases; unmatched junction bases: 11. The length of the CDR3 is 17 residues. Per the germline V gene, CDR1 is SGHRS and CDR2 is YFSETQ. The CDR3 spells CASSARDIAGPYNEQFF. The CDR3, as DNA: TGCGCCAGCAGCGCCCGGGACATAGCGGGACCCTACAATGAGCAGTTCTTC.

This chain links TRBV5-1 with TRBJ2-3; possibly TRBD1 for D (6 bases). Germline values: CDR1 SGHRS, CDR2 YFSETQ. This CDR3 is 14 amino acids long. Trimming took 4 bases from V and 3 from J, leaving 12 bases between them. The CDR3 bases are TGCGCCAGCAGCGACCCACAGGGTACAGATACGCAGTATTTT. This gives the protein CASSDPQGTDTQYF.

This chain links TRBV10-3 with TRBJ2-1, with TRBD1 matching over 10 bases. Germline values: CDR1 ENHRY, CDR2 SYGVKD. This CDR3 spans 15 amino acids. With 2 bases clipped from V and 5 bases from J, the junction kept 3 bases outside the gene matches. CDR3 amino acids: CAISERGQGDNEQFF. The CDR3 DNA reads as TGTGCCATCAGTGAGCGCGGACAGGGGGACAATGAGCAGTTCTTC.

This clonotype was detected only a few times. The V and J genes are TRBV4-3 and TRBJ2-2, with TRBD2 matching 7 bases. V shed 5 bases and J 6 bases; nucleotides not matched to a gene: 9. The CDR3 consists of 15 residues. Germline V CDR1 and CDR2: LGHNA, YSLEER. CDR3 loop: CASSNLAGQAGELFF. The DNA of the CDR3 is TGCGCCAGCAGCAACTTAGCGGGCCAGGCCGGGGAGCTGTTTTTT.

This clonotype was picked up a small number of times. This chain joins TRBV11-2 and TRBJ2-3, with D possibly TRBD2 on 6 matching bases. This CDR3 is built from 13 residues. Looked up from germline, CDR1 is SGHAT and CDR2 is FQNNGV. V dropped 7 bases and J dropped 9 bases, with 17 bases sitting between them. The CDR3 here is CASTRRTEGTQYF. As DNA, the CDR3 is TGTGCCAGCACCCGCCGTACGGAGGGGACGCAGTATTTT.

The sample holds a few counts of this clonotype. The CDR3 DNA is TGTGCCAGCAGCTTTGGCGGGGGGATAGCAGAGACCCAGTACTTC. It yields the protein CASSFGGGIAETQYF. The J gene is TRBJ2-5, the V gene TRBV7-6, with 8 bases identical to TRBD2. This CDR3 spans 15 amino acids. The V gene end was trimmed by 3 bases and the J gene end by 4 bases; junction bases not matched to a gene: 7. Germline-derived CDR1 and CDR2 are SGHVS and FNYEAQ.

This clonotype was seen at least ten times. V gene TRBV7-2 combines with J gene TRBJ2-3; D gene ambiguous. Germline V lookup: CDR1 SGHTA, CDR2 FQGNSA. The CDR3 length is 12 residues. Trimming removed 3 bases from V and 12 bases from J, with 13 bases in between. CDR3 sequence: CASSFDSTSQYF. The CDR3 DNA reads TGTGCCAGCAGCTTTGACTCGACATCTCAGTATTTT. The entire variable domain, with the rest obtained from reference TRBV7-2 and TRBJ2-3, is as follows: GAGVSQSPSNKVTEKGKDVELRCDPISGHTALYWYRQSLGQGLEFLIYFQGNSAPDKSGLPSDRFSAERTGGSVSTLTIQRTQQEDSAVYLCASSFDSTSQYFGPGTRLTVL.

This clonotype was counted a few times. The chain uses TRBV7-3 and TRBJ1-2; possibly TRBD1 for D (5 bases). The germline V gene encodes CDR1 SGHTA and CDR2 FQGTGA. Trimming cost V 4 bases and J 6 bases, with 9 bases left between them. There are 12 residues in the CDR3. The CDR3, as DNA: TGTGCCAGCAGCTCCCAGGGAAATGGCTACACCTTC. As protein: CASSSQGNGYTF.

There are many counts of this clonotype. The V call is TRBV6-5, the J call TRBJ2-3; TRBD2 aligns across 7 bases. The CDR3 spans 13 residues. Germline CDR1 is MNHEY and CDR2 is SVGAGI. The ends lost 6 bases at V and 2 bases at J; junction bases unmatched: 2. Here the CDR3 reads CASRRLATDTQYF. CDR3 DNA sequence: TGTGCCAGCAGGCGACTAGCCACAGATACGCAGTATTTT.

This clonotype was seen more than once but under ten times. The gene calls are TRBV6-5 and TRBJ1-1; D gene uncertain. This CDR3 is 12 amino acids long. The germline V gene encodes CDR1 MNHEY and CDR2 SVGAGI. V lost 9 bases to trimming and J lost 1 base, with 9 bases between them. The CDR3 reads CASLGWNTEAFF. CDR3 nucleotide sequence: TGTGCCAGTCTAGGGTGGAACACTGAAGCTTTCTTT.

This clonotype was counted only a few times. This chain links TRBV7-2 with TRBJ2-2; D not resolved. Germline V gives CDR1 SGHTA, CDR2 FQGNSA. CDR3 length equals 17 residues. V lost 5 bases, J lost 7 bases, and 23 bases lay in between. The CDR3 DNA is TGTGCCAGCAGCCGCCTCGTGTGGGTTGGTAATCACGGGGAGCTGTTTTTT. This translates into CASSRLVWVGNHGELFF.

The rearrangement uses TRBV20-1 and TRBJ1-2; no reliable D call. Trimming took 3 bases from V and 3 from J, leaving 11 bases between them. The CDR3 totals 13 residues. Germline-derived CDR1 and CDR2 are DFQATT and SNEGSKA (reference sequence). The CDR3 DNA sequence: TGCAGTGCTAGGGAGGGTAGCGACTATGGCTACACCTTC. Amino acid sequence: CSAREGSDYGYTF.

This clonotype occurred a few times. Here the CDR3 DNA reads TGCGCCAGCAGCCTCGACCAGATAGGTGCAGAAAAACTGTTTTTT. This translates into CASSLDQIGAEKLFF. The J gene is TRBJ1-4, the V gene TRBV5-1; no reliable D call. The V and J ends lost 4 bases and 8 bases respectively, with 18 bases between them. The CDR3 is made up of 15 amino acids. The germline V gene has CDR1 SGHRS and CDR2 YFSETQ.

The V call is TRBV9, the J call TRBJ2-3; 9 bases match TRBD2. V lost 7 bases and J lost 2; bases outside the gene matches: 17. CDR3 size: 18 residues. In germline, CDR1 is SGDLS, CDR2 YYNGEE. As DNA, the CDR3 is TGTGCCAGCTCCTACCCTGGAGATGAGCGGGGGGACACAGATACGCAGTATTTT. It encodes CASSYPGDERGDTDTQYF.

The V call is TRBV5-6, the J call TRBJ2-7; no clear D gene. Germline assignment: CDR1 SGHDT and CDR2 YYEEEE. The CDR3 covers 12 residues. Trimming shortened V by 3 bases and J by 10 bases, and 14 bases separated the two germline ends. The CDR3 region has the DNA TGTGCCAGCAGCTACCGGACCGCCGGTCAGTACGTC. This codes for CASSYRTAGQYV.

This clonotype was seen only a few times. The genes are TRBV6-5 and TRBJ2-6; 11 bases match TRBD2. V gave up 2 bases and J gave up 0 bases; unmatched junction bases: 3. The germline CDR1 and CDR2 sequences are MNHEY and SVGAGI. This CDR3 is built from 18 residues. CDR3 residues: CASSYTGLAVSGANVLTF. For the CDR3, the DNA is TGTGCCAGCAGTTACACGGGACTAGCGGTCTCTGGGGCCAACGTCCTGACTTTC.

This clonotype was recorded a few times. J is TRBJ2-7 and V is TRBV7-2; D possibly corresponds to TRBD2 (5 bases). V was cut by 2 bases and J by 0 bases, with 8 bases left in between. CDR3 length: 14 residues. Looked up from germline, CDR1 is SGHTA and CDR2 is FQGNSA. The CDR3 region has the DNA TGTGCCAGCAGCTTACATGGAGGCTCCTACGAGCAGTACGTC. It specifies CASSLHGGSYEQYV.

This clonotype turned up a few times. The V and J genes are TRBV7-8 and TRBJ2-2, with D perhaps TRBD1 (5 bases). Trimming stripped 5 bases from V and 6 bases from J, with 19 bases between. The CDR3 is 16 residues long. In germline, CDR1 is SGHVS, CDR2 FQNEAQ. The CDR3 sequence is CASSAKEGKGPGELFF. Written as DNA, the CDR3 is TGTGCCAGCAGCGCTAAGGAAGGGAAGGGGCCCGGGGAGCTGTTTTTT.

This clonotype appeared many times. V and J are TRBV3-1 and TRBJ1-1, with D perhaps TRBD1 (6 bases). Germline CDR1 reads LGHDT; CDR2 reads YNNKEL (reference sequence). Trimming left V 2 bases short and J 5 bases short, with 18 bases between. The CDR3 totals 16 residues. The CDR3 loop reads CASSQRGVVVDTEAFF. DNA for the CDR3: TGTGCCAGCAGCCAAAGGGGGGTCGTAGTGGATACTGAAGCTTTCTTT.

This clonotype was seen only a few times. The chain is built from TRBV7-6 and TRBJ1-4, with D tentatively TRBD1 (6 bases). Germline V CDR1 and CDR2: SGHVS, FNYEAQ. The CDR3 covers 14 residues. The ends were cut back, 2 bases at V and 8 bases at J, with 12 bases in the middle. The CDR3 nucleotides read TGTGCCAGCAGCTTATCGGGGGGCTTGGAAAAACTGTTTTTT. It is translated as CASSLSGGLEKLFF.

The gene calls are TRBV6-2 or TRBV6-3 and TRBJ1-5, with D uncertain. Germline CDR1 and CDR2: MNHEY and SVGEGT. Between the trimmed V and J ends, which lost 8 bases and 5 bases, there was a span of 10 bases. The CDR3 covers 12 residues. CDR3 nucleotide sequence: TGTGCCAGCGGTATACGGGATCAGCCCCAGCATTTT. Encoded protein: CASGIRDQPQHF.